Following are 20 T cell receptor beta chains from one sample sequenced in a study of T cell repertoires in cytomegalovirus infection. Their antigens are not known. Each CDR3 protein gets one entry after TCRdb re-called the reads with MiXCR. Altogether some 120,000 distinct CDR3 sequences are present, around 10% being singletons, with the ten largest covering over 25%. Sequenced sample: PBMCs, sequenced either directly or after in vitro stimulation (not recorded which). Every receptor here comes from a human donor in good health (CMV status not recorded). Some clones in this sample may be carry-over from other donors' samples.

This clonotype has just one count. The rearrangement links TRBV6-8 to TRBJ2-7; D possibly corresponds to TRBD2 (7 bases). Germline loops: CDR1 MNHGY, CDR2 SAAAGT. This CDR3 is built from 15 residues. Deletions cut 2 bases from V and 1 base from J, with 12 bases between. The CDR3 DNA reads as TGTGCCAGCAGTTACAAGGGGGGGGAATCCTACGAGCAGTACTTC. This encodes CASSYKGGESYEQYF.

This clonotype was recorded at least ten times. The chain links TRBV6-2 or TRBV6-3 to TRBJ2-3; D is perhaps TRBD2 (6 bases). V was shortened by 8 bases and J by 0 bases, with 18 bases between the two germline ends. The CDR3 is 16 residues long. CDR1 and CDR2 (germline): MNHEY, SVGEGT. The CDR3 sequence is CASQGLDLSSTDTQYF. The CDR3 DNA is TGTGCCAGCCAGGGACTGGACTTGTCTAGCACAGATACGCAGTATTTT.

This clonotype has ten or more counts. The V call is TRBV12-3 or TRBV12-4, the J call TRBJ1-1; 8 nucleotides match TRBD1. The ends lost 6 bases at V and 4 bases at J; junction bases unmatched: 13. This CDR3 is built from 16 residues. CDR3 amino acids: CASRSRQGTSGTEAFF. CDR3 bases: TGTGCCAGCAGGTCTCGACAGGGGACCTCGGGCACTGAAGCTTTCTTT.

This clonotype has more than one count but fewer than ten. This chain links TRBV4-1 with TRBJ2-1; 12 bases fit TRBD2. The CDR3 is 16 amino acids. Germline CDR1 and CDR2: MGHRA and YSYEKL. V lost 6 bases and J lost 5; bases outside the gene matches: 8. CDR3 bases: TGCGCCAGCAGTTCGACTAGCGGGAGTTGGGACAATGAGCAGTTCTTC. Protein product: CASSSTSGSWDNEQFF.

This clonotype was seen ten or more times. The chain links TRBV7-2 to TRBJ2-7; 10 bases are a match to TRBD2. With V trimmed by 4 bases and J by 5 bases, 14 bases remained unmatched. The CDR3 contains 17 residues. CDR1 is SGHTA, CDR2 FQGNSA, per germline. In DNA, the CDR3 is TGTGCCAGCAGCTCATCTAGGCTAGCGGGAGTAGGGGACGAGCAGTACGTC. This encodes CASSSSRLAGVGDEQYV.

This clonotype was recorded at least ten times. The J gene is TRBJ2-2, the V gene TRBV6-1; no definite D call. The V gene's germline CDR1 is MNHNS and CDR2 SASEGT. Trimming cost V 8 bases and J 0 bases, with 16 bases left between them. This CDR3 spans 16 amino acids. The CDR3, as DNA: TGTGCCAGCGGAGACATCCCTGGGGCGAACACCGGGGAGCTGTTTTTT. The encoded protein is CASGDIPGANTGELFF.

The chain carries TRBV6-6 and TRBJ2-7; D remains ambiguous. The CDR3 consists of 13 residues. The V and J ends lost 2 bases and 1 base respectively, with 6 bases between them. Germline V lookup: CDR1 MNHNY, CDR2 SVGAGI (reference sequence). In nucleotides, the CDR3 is TGTGCCAGCAGTTACGCCCGTTCCTACGAGCAGTACGTC. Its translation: CASSYARSYEQYV.

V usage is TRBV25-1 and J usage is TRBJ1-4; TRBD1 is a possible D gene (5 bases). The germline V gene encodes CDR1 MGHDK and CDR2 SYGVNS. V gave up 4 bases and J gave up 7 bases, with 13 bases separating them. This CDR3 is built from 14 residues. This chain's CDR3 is CASSVPRAGEKLFF. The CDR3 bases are TGTGCCAGCAGTGTTCCCAGGGCAGGTGAAAAACTGTTTTTT.

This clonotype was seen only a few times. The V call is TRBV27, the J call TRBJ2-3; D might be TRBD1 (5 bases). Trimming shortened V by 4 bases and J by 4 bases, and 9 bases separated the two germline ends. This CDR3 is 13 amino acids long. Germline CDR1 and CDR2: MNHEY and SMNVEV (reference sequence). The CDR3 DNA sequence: TGTGCCAGCAGTTCACCAGGGCCAGATACGCAGTATTTT. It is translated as CASSSPGPDTQYF.

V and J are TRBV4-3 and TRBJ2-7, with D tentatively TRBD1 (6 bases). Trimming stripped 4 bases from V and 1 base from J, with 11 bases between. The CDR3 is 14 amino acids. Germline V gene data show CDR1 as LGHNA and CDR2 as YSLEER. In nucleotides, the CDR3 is TGCGCCAGCAGCCTGGATCAGGGGTCCTACGAGCAGTACTTC. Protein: CASSLDQGSYEQYF.

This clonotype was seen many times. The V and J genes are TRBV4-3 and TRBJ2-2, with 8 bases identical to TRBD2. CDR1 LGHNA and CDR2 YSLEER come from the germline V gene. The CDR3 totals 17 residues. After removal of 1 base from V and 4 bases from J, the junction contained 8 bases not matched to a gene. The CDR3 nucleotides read TGCGCCAGCAGCCAAGTCCCGGGAGGGCCGAGCACCGGGGAGCTGTTTTTT. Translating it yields CASSQVPGGPSTGELFF.

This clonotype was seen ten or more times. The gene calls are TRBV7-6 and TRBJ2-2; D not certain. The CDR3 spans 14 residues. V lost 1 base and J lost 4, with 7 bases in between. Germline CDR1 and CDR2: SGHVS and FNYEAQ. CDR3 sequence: CASSLDYATGELFF. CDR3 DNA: TGTGCCAGCAGCTTAGATTACGCCACCGGGGAGCTGTTTTTT.

CDR3 sequence reads: CASTPSPIKSYNEQFF. The CDR3 nucleotides are TGTGCCAGTACCCCTAGCCCGATTAAATCCTACAATGAGCAGTTCTTC. The chain combines TRBV19 with TRBJ2-1, with D tentatively TRBD2 (5 bases). The CDR3 is made up of 16 amino acids. Germline CDR1 is LNHDA and CDR2 is SQIVND (reference sequence). V gave up 7 bases and J gave up 1 base, with 17 bases separating them.

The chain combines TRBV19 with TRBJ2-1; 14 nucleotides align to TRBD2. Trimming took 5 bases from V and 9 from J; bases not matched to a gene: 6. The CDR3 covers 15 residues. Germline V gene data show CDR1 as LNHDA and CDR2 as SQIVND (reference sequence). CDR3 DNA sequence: TGTGCCAGTAGTTGGGGACTAGCGGGAGTGGGTGAGCAGTTCTTC. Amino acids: CASSWGLAGVGEQFF.

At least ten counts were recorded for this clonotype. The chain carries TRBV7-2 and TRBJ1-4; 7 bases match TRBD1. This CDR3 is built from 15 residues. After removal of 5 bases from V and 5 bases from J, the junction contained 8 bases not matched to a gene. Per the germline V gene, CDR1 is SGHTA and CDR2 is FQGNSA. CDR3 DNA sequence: TGTGCCAGCAGCCCACCGGGACAGATCAATGAAAAACTGTTTTTT. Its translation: CASSPPGQINEKLFF. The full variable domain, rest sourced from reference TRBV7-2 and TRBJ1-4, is GAGVSQSPSNKVTEKGKDVELRCDPISGHTALYWYRQSLGQGLEFLIYFQGNSAPDKSGLPSDRFSAERTGGSVSTLTIQRTQQEDSAVYLCASSPPGQINEKLFFGSGTQLSVL.

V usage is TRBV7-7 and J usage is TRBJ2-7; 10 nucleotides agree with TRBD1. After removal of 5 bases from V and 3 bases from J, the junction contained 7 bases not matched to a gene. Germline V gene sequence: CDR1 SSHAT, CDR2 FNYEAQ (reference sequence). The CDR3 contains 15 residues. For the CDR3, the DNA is TGTGCCAGCAGCCCTCCGTGGGACAGGGGCTACGAGCAGTACTTC. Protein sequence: CASSPPWDRGYEQYF.

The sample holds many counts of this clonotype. CDR3 in DNA: TGTGCCAGCACCCCCGGGAGCCCCTCCTACAATGAGCAGTTCTTC. It yields the protein CASTPGSPSYNEQFF. V and J are TRBV7-6 and TRBJ2-1, with D tentatively TRBD2 (6 bases). Germline-derived CDR1 and CDR2 are SGHVS and FNYEAQ. The CDR3 sequence is 15 residues long. Trimming took off 7 bases at V and 0 bases at J, with 13 bases between the two ends.

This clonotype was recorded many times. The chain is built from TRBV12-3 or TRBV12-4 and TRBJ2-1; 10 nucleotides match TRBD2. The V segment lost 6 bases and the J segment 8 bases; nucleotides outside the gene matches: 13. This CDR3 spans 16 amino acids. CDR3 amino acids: CASSQGLAAPSDEQFF. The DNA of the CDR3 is TGTGCCAGCAGCCAAGGACTAGCGGCCCCAAGCGATGAGCAGTTCTTC.

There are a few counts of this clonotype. DNA for the CDR3: TGTGCCAGCTCACCAGGTGAAAAACTGTTTTTT. Translated, it gives CASSPGEKLFF. The V gene is TRBV18, the J gene TRBJ1-4; D uncertain. Germline V gives CDR1 KGHSH, CDR2 LQKENI. CDR3 size: 11 residues. Trimming shortened V by 2 bases and J by 7 bases, and 2 bases separated the two germline ends.

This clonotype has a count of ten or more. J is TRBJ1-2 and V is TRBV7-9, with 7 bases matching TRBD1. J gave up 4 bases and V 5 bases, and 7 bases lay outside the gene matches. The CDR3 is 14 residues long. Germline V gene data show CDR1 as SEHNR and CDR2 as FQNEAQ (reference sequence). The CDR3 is CASSRTGTVYGYTF. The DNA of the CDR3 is TGTGCCAGCAGCCGCACCGGGACAGTCTATGGCTACACCTTC.